This T cell receptor (beta chain) was captured by sequencing in a study of cytomegalovirus exposure and HLA in healthy donors. This clone came up a few times. The antigen is undetermined. A multiplex PCR was run with 60 Vbeta primers and 13 Jbeta primers. Here immunoSEQ multiplex PCR was the method, and the copy in TCRdb shows in-frame clones only, minus some. This table holds 100,000 to 150,000 clones, roughly four fifths found once. V lost 0 bases, J lost 6 bases, and 5 bases stayed unmatched. Germline V gene data show CDR1 as SGHRS and CDR2 as YFSETQ. This CDR3 region has 15 residues. Study observations and caveats: The analysis excluded some indistinguishable V segments, including TRBV6-2 and TRBV6-3.

The receptor comes from a female donor in good health and CMV-seropositive. Material: PBMCs. The chain links TRBV5-1 to TRBJ2-1; 8 nucleotides line up with TRBD2. CDR3 protein: CASSLAVGTSNEQFF. CDR3 DNA: TGCGCCAGCAGCTTGGCCGTCGGGACTAGCAATGAGCAGTTCTTC.